The 9 T cell receptor beta chains presented below share a single source sample, sequenced in a study of T cell responses to AZD1222 COVID-19 vaccine. Generated by immunoSEQ multiplex PCR, the TCRdb table keeps only in-frame clones and is missing some. The sample shows tens of thousands of clones, 90% of them seen only once. The specimen was peripheral blood, collected 28 days after the second AZD1222 dose. The receptors were gathered from an adult who received the AZD1222 COVID-19 vaccine.

The V call is TRBV5-1, the J call TRBJ2-1; TRBD2 might be the D (5 bases). CDR3 length: 13 amino acids. Trimming took off 0 bases at V and 9 bases at J, with 10 bases between the two ends. Germline lookup yields CDR1 SGHRS and CDR2 YFSETQ. CDR3 in DNA: TGCGCCAGCAGCTTGGAGAGGGCCGGTGAGCAGTTCTTC. Its translation is CASSLERAGEQFF.

The J gene is TRBJ1-2, the V gene TRBV12-3 or TRBV12-4, with D possibly TRBD1 on 5 matching bases. Deletions cut 11 bases from V and 5 bases from J, with 15 bases between. This CDR3 spans 12 amino acids. This CDR3 is CASGRSSYGYTF. CDR3 in DNA: TGTGCCTCAGGGAGGTCATCTTATGGCTACACCTTC.

V and J are TRBV19 and TRBJ1-6; D not certain. Germline loops: CDR1 LNHDA, CDR2 SQIVND (reference sequence). CDR3 length: 15 residues. V lost 1 base to trimming and J lost 7 bases, with 11 bases between them. In DNA, the CDR3 is TGTGCCAGTAGTATAGGCCAGCCAGCGAATTCACCCCTCCACTTT. Its translation is CASSIGQPANSPLHF.

The J gene is TRBJ2-1, the V gene TRBV12-3 or TRBV12-4, with a possible D match to TRBD1 (6 bases). V was clipped by 6 bases and J by 3 bases, with 9 bases between them. The CDR3 runs to 13 residues. The DNA for the CDR3 is TGTGCCAGCAGGCCACAGGGCTACAATGAGCAGTTCTTC. Protein sequence: CASRPQGYNEQFF.

This clone turned up a few times. The rearrangement uses TRBV30 and TRBJ1-6; tentative D call: TRBD1 (5 bases). Germline assignment: CDR1 GTSNPN and CDR2 SVGIG (reference sequence). V lost 2 bases, J lost 7 bases, and 12 bases lay in between. The CDR3 covers 14 residues. The CDR3 loop is CAWSLGDPNSPLHF. CDR3 nucleotide sequence: TGTGCCTGGAGTTTAGGGGACCCCAATTCACCCCTCCACTTT. Full variable domain (missing parts from reference TRBV30 and TRBJ1-6): SQTIHQWPATLVQPVGSPLSLECTVEGTSNPNLYWYRQAAGRGLQLLFYSVGIGQISSEVPQNLSASRPQDRQFILSSKKLLLSDSGFYLCAWSLGDPNSPLHFGNGTRLTVT.

The chain couples TRBV13 to TRBJ2-3; D possibly corresponds to TRBD2 (5 bases). Trimming took off 6 bases at V and 5 bases at J, with 21 bases between the two ends. The CDR3 sequence is 16 residues long. CDR1 and CDR2 (germline): PRHDT, FYEKMQ (reference sequence). CDR3 in DNA: TGTGCCAGCAGGGGTCCCCGGGATCCCCGGAGAGATACGCAGTATTTT. This gives the protein CASRGPRDPRRDTQYF. Drawing the rest from reference TRBV13 and TRBJ2-3, the complete variable domain is AAGVIQSPRHLIKEKRETATLKCYPIPRHDTVYWYQQGPGQDPQFLISFYEKMQSDKGSIPDRFSAQQFSDYHSELNMSSLELGDSALYFCASRGPRDPRRDTQYFGPGTRLTVL.

This chain joins TRBV5-4 and TRBJ2-7, with TRBD1 matching 7 bases. V was clipped by 4 bases and J by 4 bases; unmatched bases: 8. Germline-derived CDR1 and CDR2 are SGHNT and YYREEE (reference sequence). The CDR3 contains 14 residues. CDR3 in amino acids: CASSRGLQGYEQYF. CDR3 bases: TGTGCCAGCAGCCGTGGTCTACAGGGGTACGAGCAGTACTTC.

This sequence joins TRBV12-5 and TRBJ1-5, with TRBD1 as a possible D gene (6 bases). The CDR3 consists of 15 residues. Germline loops: CDR1 LGHNT, CDR2 FRNRAP. The V end was cut by 4 bases, the J end by 3 bases, with 13 bases between. CDR3: CASGSTRGVNQPQHF. The CDR3 nucleotides read TGTGCTAGTGGTTCGACAAGGGGGGTCAATCAGCCCCAGCATTTT. The full variable domain, in which reference TRBV12-5 and TRBJ1-5 provide the parts outside the CDR3, is DARVTQTPRHKVTEMGQEVTMRCQPILGHNTVFWYRQTMMQGLELLAYFRNRAPLDDSGMPKDRFSAEMPDATLATLKIQPSEPRDSAVYFCASGSTRGVNQPQHFGDGTRLSIL.

J is TRBJ1-4 and V is TRBV11-3, with D tentatively TRBD1 (5 bases). This CDR3 spans 17 amino acids. CDR1 is SGHNT, CDR2 YENEEA, per germline. V lost 5 bases and J 8 bases, leaving 24 bases between the germline ends. The CDR3 protein is CASSDTLVQGQGEKLFF. The DNA of the CDR3 is TGTGCCAGCAGCGATACTCTCGTTCAGGGTCAGGGCGAAAAACTGTTTTTT.